These T cell receptor beta chains were read from a single sample in a study of cytomegalovirus exposure and HLA in healthy donors. The table came from immunoSEQ multiplex PCR; TCRdb's copy has only in-frame clones and leaves some out. The sample has around 130,000 clones; 80% to 90% are singletons. Sequences were obtained from PBMCs. Receptor source: a man aged 50-60 years in good health and CMV-seronegative. Each CDR3 is given with its conserved first and last residue. D genes are given only for firm matches.

v_call d_call cdr3_aa
TRBV4-3 . CASSQDWGGGQYGYTF
TRBV7-9 TRBD2 CASSFGGVAGELFF
TRBV28 . CASSSPRGGRSSSYEQYF
TRBV2 TRBD2 CARSGRPHDNEQFF
TRBV5-4 TRBD2 CASSLSAGEETQYF
TRBV7-9 TRBD2 CASSSLEVSGGAVTDTQYF
TRBV5-4 . CASSLGGGSPLHF
TRBV7-6 . CASSPQPQETQYF
TRBV10-1 TRBD1 CARNRGYTEAFF
TRBV11-2 TRBD2 CASSKILAGGTPAAQYF
TRBV5-1 TRBD2 CASSRGDTGELFF
TRBV27 . CASSQGRGRGYEQYF
TRBV6-5 . CASSYPGQETQYF
TRBV7-3 . CASSPDSYNEQFF
TRBV5-1 TRBD1 CASSFTGTGGEKLFF
TRBV6-1 TRBD2 CASSEAGGHETQYF
TRBV5-1 TRBD2 CASSSAGGTTDTQYF
TRBV30 TRBD1 CAWSVAQGGWDYGYTF
TRBV30 TRBD1 CAWRVGQGISFSPYEQYF
TRBV7-9 TRBD1 CASSPGTGGNNGQYF
TRBV5-4 TRBD2 CASTPWTSGGDTQYF
TRBV5-1 TRBD1 CASQGTGGSYEQYF
TRBV5-4 . CASSHRGDLNSPLHF
TRBV7-3 . CASSRGPNTGELFF
TRBV19 . CASNRQSKDNEQFF
TRBV5-1 TRBD2 CASSPVAGLVNEQFF
TRBV5-6 . CASSTQVALGHTF
TRBV2 TRBD2 CASKTGLVFEQYF
TRBV1 . CTSSQDLRGSSYNEQFF
TRBV6-6 . CASSPGNQPQHF
TRBV6-5 TRBD1 CASSAPGQINEKLFF
TRBV2 TRBD1 CASSDSRGLYGYTF
TRBV29-1 TRBD1 CSGGTGGPGELFF
TRBV19 TRBD1 CASSIGTGSYEQYF
TRBV6-5 . CASRTSTDTQYF
TRBV29-1 . CSVDPGDSYEQYF
TRBV6-5 . CASSYSWTANSPLHF
TRBV4-1 TRBD2 CASSQDLASGGDTQYF
TRBV11-3 TRBD1 CASSSGTGADTEAFF
TRBV29-1 TRBD1 CSVNADRGRGETQYF
TRBV6-6 . CASRTGGRGGDTQYF
TRBV7-2 . CASSLGGYSNQPQHF
TRBV4-2 TRBD1 CASSPSDRGRGELFF
TRBV9 . CASSAIGADTQYF
TRBV6-4 TRBD2 CASSASDQRGGTDTQYF
TRBV6-1 . CASSEGSRREKLFF
TRBV5-6 . CASSLQGSRGQPQHF
TRBV7-8 TRBD1 CASSSHRGIDQPQHF
TRBV9 TRBD2 CASSVVAGGFYNEQFF